A single sample is the source of the 15 T cell receptor beta chains below, sequenced in a study of neoadjuvant anti-PD-1 for oral cavity cancer. Only in-frame clones appear in the TCRdb table, and some are missing; sequencing was by immunoSEQ multiplex PCR. The sample lists more than 50,000 clones; roughly 84% were seen once. The source was PBMCs, collected before nivolumab (anti-PD-1) treatment. These receptors originate from a person aged 35 to 85 with oral cavity squamous cell carcinoma.

The chain has TRBV6-1 and TRBJ2-1, with D tentatively TRBD2 (7 bases). Looked up from germline, CDR1 is MNHNS and CDR2 is SASEGT. This CDR3 region has 14 residues. V was shortened by 4 bases and J by 6 bases, with 13 bases between the two germline ends. In nucleotides, the CDR3 is TGTGCCAGCAGTGTAGAAGGGGGGGGCAATGAGCAGTTCTTC. This gives the protein CASSVEGGGNEQFF.

V gene TRBV27 combines with J gene TRBJ2-6; D is unresolved. Germline CDR1 is MNHEY and CDR2 is SMNVEV (reference sequence). The CDR3 runs 13 residues. V lost 6 bases to trimming and J lost 0 bases, with 3 bases between them. CDR3 in DNA: TGTGCCAGCAGACCCTCTGGGGCCAACGTCCTGACTTTC. Amino acids: CASRPSGANVLTF.

This clone showed up just once. The genes are TRBV30 and TRBJ2-7; D is unresolved. Trimming pared 2 bases from V and 0 bases from J, leaving 14 bases between. This CDR3 comprises 15 residues. Germline lookup yields CDR1 GTSNPN and CDR2 SVGIG (reference sequence). The CDR3 sequence: CAWSPQVGFSYEQYF. The CDR3 nucleotides are TGTGCCTGGAGTCCCCAGGTAGGGTTCTCCTACGAGCAGTACTTC.

The V and J genes are TRBV29-1 and TRBJ2-1; possibly TRBD1 or TRBD2 for D (6 bases each). Germline V gene sequence: CDR1 SQVTM, CDR2 ANQGSEA. This CDR3 has 15 residues. Trimming removed 4 bases from V and 2 bases from J, with 15 bases in between. The CDR3 DNA follows: TGCAGCGTTGTCGGGGACGGGGGCGCCTACAATGAGCAGTTCTTC. As protein: CSVVGDGGAYNEQFF.

The chain recombines TRBV7-2 with TRBJ2-7; D is perhaps TRBD2 (6 bases). The CDR3 runs 13 residues. Germline assignment: CDR1 SGHTA and CDR2 FQGNSA. Trimming pared 3 bases from V and 6 bases from J, leaving 12 bases between. DNA of the CDR3: TGTGCCAGCAGCTTTGCGGGAAGGAGCGAGCAGTACTTC. It is translated as CASSFAGRSEQYF.

V and J are TRBV7-2 and TRBJ2-3; weak D call: TRBD2 (6 bases). Germline V CDR1 and CDR2: SGHTA, FQGNSA. The CDR3 runs 13 residues. V shed 2 bases and J shed 6 bases, with 9 bases lying between them. The CDR3 DNA is TGTGCCAGCAGCTTAAGAGGGAGGGATACGCAGTATTTT. Its translation: CASSLRGRDTQYF.

The chain employs TRBV9 and TRBJ1-1; D unresolved. The CDR3 length is 15 residues. V lost 3 bases and J lost 0, with 12 bases in between. CDR1 is SGDLS, CDR2 YYNGEE, per germline. The CDR3 protein is CASSAGDWMNTEAFF. CDR3 nucleotide sequence: TGTGCCAGCAGCGCGGGCGACTGGATGAACACTGAAGCTTTCTTT.

This clone has only a few counts. The chain uses TRBV5-1 and TRBJ1-1; 8 nucleotides align to TRBD1. J was trimmed by 3 bases and V by 0 bases; bases with no gene match: 7. Germline V CDR1 and CDR2: SGHRS, YFSETQ. This CDR3 contains 16 residues. This CDR3 reads CASSLGLRGPDTEAFF. The CDR3 region has the DNA TGCGCCAGCAGCTTGGGCCTCAGGGGGCCGGACACTGAAGCTTTCTTT.

The genes are TRBV2 and TRBJ2-1, with TRBD1 as a possible D gene (6 bases). This CDR3 has 15 amino acids. Germline V gene sequence: CDR1 SNHLY, CDR2 FYNNEI. The V end lost 8 bases, the J end lost 9 bases, and 23 bases lay between the germline ends. The CDR3: CASGVNRAQGGEQFF. The CDR3 nucleotides are TGTGCCAGCGGAGTGAACAGGGCTCAAGGGGGTGAGCAGTTCTTC. Looking up the rest from reference TRBV2 and TRBJ2-1 gives the full variable domain: EPEVTQTPSHQVTQMGQEVILRCVPISNHLYFYWYRQILGQKVEFLVSFYNNEISEKSEIFDDQFSVERPDGSNFTLKIRSTKLEDSAMYFCASGVNRAQGGEQFFGPGTRLTVL.

The V gene is TRBV19, the J gene TRBJ2-7; 9 bases line up with TRBD2. V dropped 3 bases and J dropped 3; count of bases not matched to a gene: 6. The CDR3 loop spans 15 amino acids. Germline V gives CDR1 LNHDA, CDR2 SQIVND (reference sequence). The CDR3 here is CASSISASGNYEQYF. The CDR3 coding sequence is TGTGCCAGTAGTATTTCGGCTAGCGGGAACTACGAGCAGTACTTC.

CDR3 region: CASSVGSGPTDTQYF. The CDR3 region has the DNA TGTGCCAGCAGCGTAGGTAGCGGGCCCACAGATACGCAGTATTTT. The chain joins TRBV9 to TRBJ2-3; 7 nucleotides agree with TRBD2. There are 15 residues in the CDR3. The V and J ends lost 0 bases and 2 bases, in that order; junction bases with no gene match: 3. Germline lookup yields CDR1 SGDLS and CDR2 YYNGEE.

This clone was observed a few times. The chain is built from TRBV27 and TRBJ1-2; D unclear. The CDR3 runs 16 residues. V was trimmed by 1 base and J by 2 bases, leaving 14 bases between them. Germline V gives CDR1 MNHEY, CDR2 SMNVEV (reference sequence). CDR3 loop: CASSLLEGGLNYGYTF. The CDR3 region has the DNA TGTGCCAGCAGTTTATTGGAGGGAGGGTTGAACTATGGCTACACCTTC.

A remark on this clone: This sample also contains other DNA sequences that code for the same CDR3. The chain joins TRBV6-1 to TRBJ1-5; 7 bases agree with TRBD1. Germline V gene lookup returns CDR1 MNHNS and CDR2 SASEGT. The CDR3 has 14 amino acids. V shed 5 bases and J 4 bases; nucleotides not matched to a gene: 5. CDR3 loop: CASSWTGGNQPQHF. The CDR3 nucleotides are TGTGCCAGCAGTTGGACAGGAGGAAATCAGCCCCAGCATTTT.

The CDR3 bases are TGTGCCAGCAGCTTGTCGGGCCTCTATGGCTACACCTTC. Its protein is CASSLSGLYGYTF. V gene TRBV5-5 combines with J gene TRBJ1-2, with D unresolved. Germline-derived CDR1 and CDR2 are SGHKS and YYEKEE (reference sequence). The CDR3 length is 13 residues. Trimming stripped 1 base from V and 4 bases from J, with 8 bases between.

This clone is a singleton in its sample. The chain uses TRBV29-1 and TRBJ1-5; D is undetermined. Germline assignment: CDR1 SQVTM and CDR2 ANQGSEA. V was cut by 4 bases and J by 3 bases, with 7 bases left in between. The CDR3 spans 12 residues. DNA of the CDR3: TGCAGCGTTGTAGGGCCCAATCAGCCCCAGCATTTT. Encoded protein: CSVVGPNQPQHF.